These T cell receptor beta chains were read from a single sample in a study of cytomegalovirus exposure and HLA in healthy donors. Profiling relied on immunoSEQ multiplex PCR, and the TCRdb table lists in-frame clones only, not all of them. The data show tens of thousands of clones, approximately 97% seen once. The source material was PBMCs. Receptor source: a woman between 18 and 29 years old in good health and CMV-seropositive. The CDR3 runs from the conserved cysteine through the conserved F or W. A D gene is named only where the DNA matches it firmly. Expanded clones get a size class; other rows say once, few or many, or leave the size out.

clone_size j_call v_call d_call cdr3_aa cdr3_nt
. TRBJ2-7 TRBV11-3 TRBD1 CASSPGQDPSYEQYF TGTGCCAGCAGCCCCGGACAGGACCCCTCCTACGAGCAGTACTTC
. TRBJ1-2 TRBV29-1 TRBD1 CSVDRQGGYGYTF TGCAGCGTCGACAGACAGGGAGGCTATGGCTACACCTTC
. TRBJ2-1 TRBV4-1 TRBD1 CASSPTGPLTYNEQFF TGCGCCAGCAGCCCGACAGGGCCACTTACCTACAATGAGCAGTTCTTC
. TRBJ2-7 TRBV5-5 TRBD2 CASSSGLAGGSYEQYF TGTGCCAGCAGCTCCGGACTAGCGGGGGGCTCCTACGAGCAGTACTTC
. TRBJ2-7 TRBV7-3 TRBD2 CASSAGGGRAGEQYF TGTGCCAGCAGCGCCGGCGGGGGGAGGGCTGGCGAGCAGTACTTC
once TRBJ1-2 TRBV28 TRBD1 CASNLGGTYGYTF TGTGCCAGCAATTTAGGGGGCACCTATGGCTACACCTTC
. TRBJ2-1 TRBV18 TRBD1 CASSPPGQGWDEQFF TGTGCCAGCTCACCCCCGGGACAGGGGTGGGATGAGCAGTTCTTC
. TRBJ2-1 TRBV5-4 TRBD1 CASSAFRDSGYNEQFF TGTGCCAGCAGCGCCTTCCGGGACAGTGGCTACAATGAGCAGTTCTTC
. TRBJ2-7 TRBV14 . CASSLGRLASYEQYF TGTGCCAGCAGCCTGGGTCGACTGGCCTCCTACGAGCAGTACTTC
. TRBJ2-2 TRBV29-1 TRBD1 CSVEPGQATGELFF TGCAGCGTTGAACCGGGACAGGCGACCGGGGAGCTGTTTTTT
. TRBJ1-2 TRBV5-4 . CASSLGGLNYGYTF TGTGCCAGCAGCTTGGGGGGGCTGAACTATGGCTACACCTTC
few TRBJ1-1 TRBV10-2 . CASSESLTGLEAFF TGCGCCAGCAGTGAGTCGCTAACAGGGCTTGAAGCTTTCTTT
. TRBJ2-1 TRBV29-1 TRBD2 CSVNGLAGGPAGPPEQFF TGCAGCGTCAATGGGCTAGCGGGAGGACCGGCCGGGCCTCCTGAGCAGTTCTTC
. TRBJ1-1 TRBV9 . CASSPRGLMNTEAFF TGTGCCAGCAGCCCCAGGGGCCTCATGAACACTGAAGCTTTCTTT
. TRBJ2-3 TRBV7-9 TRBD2 CASSPILAGGTQYF TGTGCCAGCAGCCCTATACTAGCGGGGGGTACGCAGTATTTT
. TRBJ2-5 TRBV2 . CASSETLGDGGIETQYF TGTGCCAGCAGTGAAACCCTCGGGGATGGTGGAATAGAGACCCAGTACTTC
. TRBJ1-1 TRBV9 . CASSVAQGNTEAFF TGTGCCAGCAGCGTAGCACAGGGGAACACTGAAGCTTTCTTT
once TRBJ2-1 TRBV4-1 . CASSQDGRSSYNEQFF TGCGCCAGCAGCCAAGATGGTAGGAGCTCCTACAATGAGCAGTTCTTC
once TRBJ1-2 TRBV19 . CASSDRHF TGTGCCAGTAGTGACAGGCACTTC
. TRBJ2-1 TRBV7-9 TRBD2 CASSSTSSYNEQFF TGTGCCAGCAGCTCGACTAGCAGTTACAATGAGCAGTTCTTC
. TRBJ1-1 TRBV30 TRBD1 CAGTSGQGGTEAFF TGTGCCGGCACCTCGGGACAGGGAGGCACTGAAGCTTTCTTT
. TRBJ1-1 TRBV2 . CASTIATEAFF TGTGCCAGCACCATAGCCACTGAAGCTTTCTTT
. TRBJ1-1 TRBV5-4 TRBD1 CASSLVSGQGGSAFF TGTGCCAGCAGCTTGGTTAGCGGACAGGGAGGCTCAGCTTTCTTT
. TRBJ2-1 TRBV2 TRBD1 CASSDGQGVHNEQFF TGTGCCAGCAGTGACGGACAGGGGGTTCACAATGAGCAGTTCTTC
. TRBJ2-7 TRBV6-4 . CASSDWPSQEFYEQYF TGTGCCAGCAGTGACTGGCCGTCACAGGAGTTCTACGAGCAGTACTTC